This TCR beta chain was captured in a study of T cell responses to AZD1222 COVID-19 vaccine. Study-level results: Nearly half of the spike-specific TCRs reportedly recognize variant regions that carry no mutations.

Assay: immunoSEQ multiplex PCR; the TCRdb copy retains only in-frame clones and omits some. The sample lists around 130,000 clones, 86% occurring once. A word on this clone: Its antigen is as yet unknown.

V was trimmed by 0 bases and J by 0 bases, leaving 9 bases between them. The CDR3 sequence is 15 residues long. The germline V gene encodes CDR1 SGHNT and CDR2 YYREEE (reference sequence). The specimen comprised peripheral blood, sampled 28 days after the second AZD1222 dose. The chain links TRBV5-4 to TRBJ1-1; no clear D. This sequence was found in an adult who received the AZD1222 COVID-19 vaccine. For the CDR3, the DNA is TGTGCCAGCAGCTTGGTTCCGGGCGTGAACACTGAAGCTTTCTTT. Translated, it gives CASSLVPGVNTEAFF.